This T cell receptor beta chain was captured by sequencing in a study of blood T cell repertoires in COVID-19. Looking at the study overall: Some COVID-19 samples were acute and others convalescent; all came from the United States, Italy and Spain.

Libraries were prepared by immunoSEQ multiplex PCR; TCRdb keeps only in-frame clonotypes and omits some of them. The sample consists of roughly 200,000 clones, about 88% of them appearing once. This TCR came from a woman aged 25 to 45 with active or convalescent COVID-19. Sequencing was done on a sample of peripheral blood.

DNA of the CDR3: TGTGCCTGGAGTGTAGATAGCCTTAACTATGGCTACACCTTC. Protein product: CAWSVDSLNYGYTF. The rearrangement links TRBV30 to TRBJ1-2; D is unresolved. The V gene lost 0 bases and the J gene lost 1 base, with 9 bases spanning the gap. Germline V gene lookup returns CDR1 GTSNPN and CDR2 SVGIG (reference sequence). CDR3 size: 14 residues.